A single sample gave rise to the 27 T cell receptor beta chains below, sequenced in a study of T cell repertoires and HLA-DP antigens. Antigens for these TCRs are unknown. Repertoires were generated with immunoSEQ multiplex PCR, while TCRdb's copy carries only in-frame clones and drops some. The repertoire holds roughly 70,000 clones, with around four fifths as singletons. Material for sequencing was CD4+ T cells from PBMCs. These receptors all come from a man in his 60s in good health and CMV-seronegative.

The V call is TRBV5-6, the J call TRBJ2-7; D gene unclear. In germline, CDR1 is SGHDT, CDR2 YYEEEE. CDR3 length equals 15 residues. Trimming removed 2 bases at V and 2 bases at J, with 14 bases between. Here the CDR3 DNA reads TGTGCCAGCAGCTTAGGCCTGTCCCTCCCCTACGAGCAGTACTTC. This codes for CASSLGLSLPYEQYF.

In its sample, this clone was seen once. The chain joins TRBV18 to TRBJ2-3; TRBD1 matches 7 bases. The V and J ends lost 3 bases and 9 bases, in that order; junction bases with no gene match: 6. This CDR3 is 13 amino acids long. In germline, CDR1 is KGHSH, CDR2 LQKENI. The CDR3 sequence: CASSPPGTVTQYF. In DNA, the CDR3 is TGTGCCAGCTCACCCCCCGGGACAGTGACGCAGTATTTT.

The chain combines TRBV19 with TRBJ1-5; possibly TRBD1 for D (5 bases). Trimming took off 6 bases at V and 1 base at J, with 16 bases between the two ends. This CDR3 is built from 16 residues. Germline V gene lookup returns CDR1 LNHDA and CDR2 SQIVND (reference sequence). The chain's CDR3 is CASRGQGGWSNQPQHF. DNA for the CDR3: TGTGCCAGTAGGGGGCAGGGCGGTTGGAGCAATCAGCCCCAGCATTTT.

The gene calls are TRBV29-1 and TRBJ1-1; perhaps TRBD1 as D (6 bases). The CDR3 consists of 12 residues. Trimming took off 4 bases at V and 6 bases at J, with 12 bases between the two ends. CDR1 SQVTM and CDR2 ANQGSEA come from the germline V gene. The CDR3 nucleotides are TGCAGCGTTGTACAGGGTATCGCTGAAGCTTTCTTT. Amino acids: CSVVQGIAEAFF.

This clone was picked up one time. The chain combines TRBV14 with TRBJ2-3; 11 positions agree with TRBD2. The CDR3 covers 15 residues. The J segment lost 4 bases and the V segment lost 5 bases, leaving 5 bases of the junction unmatched. CDR1 is SGHDN and CDR2 is FVKESK in the germline V gene. The CDR3 here is CASSKTSGGSDTQYF. The CDR3 DNA reads TGTGCCAGCAGCAAAACTAGCGGGGGATCAGATACGCAGTATTTT.

This clone was recorded once. This rearrangement joins TRBV5-1 to TRBJ2-5; D uncertain. Deletions cut 1 base from V and 1 base from J, with 14 bases between. This CDR3 comprises 16 residues. Germline loops: CDR1 SGHRS, CDR2 YFSETQ. CDR3 sequence (DNA): TGCGCCAGCAGCTTGTCTCCACCGGGCCGCCAAGAGACCCAGTACTTC. It is translated as CASSLSPPGRQETQYF.

The J gene is TRBJ2-2, the V gene TRBV15; the D gene is possibly TRBD2 (5 bases). The CDR3 sequence is 14 residues long. Trimming took off 1 base at V and 6 bases at J, with 9 bases between the two ends. CDR1 and CDR2 from the germline V gene are LNHNV and YYDKDF (reference sequence). The CDR3 reads CATSRARRAGELFF. CDR3 DNA: TGTGCCACCAGCAGAGCCCGGCGGGCCGGGGAGCTGTTTTTT. Combining the CDR3 with reference TRBV15 and TRBJ2-2 gives the whole variable domain DAMVIQNPRYQVTQFGKPVTLSCSQTLNHNVMYWYQQKSSQAPKLLFHYYDKDFNNEADTPDNFQSRRPNTSFCFLDIRSPGLGDTAMYLCATSRARRAGELFFGEGSRLTVL.

V gene TRBV30 combines with J gene TRBJ2-2; D is ambiguous. Trimming took 3 bases from V and 5 from J, leaving 16 bases between them. Germline lookup yields CDR1 GTSNPN and CDR2 SVGIG (reference sequence). The CDR3 consists of 15 residues. The CDR3 DNA sequence: TGTGCCTGGAGCGGGCTATGGCAGATGACCGGGGAGCTGTTTTTT. Translated: CAWSGLWQMTGELFF. Filled out from reference TRBV30 and TRBJ2-2, the complete variable domain reads SQTIHQWPATLVQPVGSPLSLECTVEGTSNPNLYWYRQAAGRGLQLLFYSVGIGQISSEVPQNLSASRPQDRQFILSSKKLLLSDSGFYLCAWSGLWQMTGELFFGEGSRLTVL.

The chain recombines TRBV7-2 with TRBJ2-1, with 10 bases fitting TRBD2. V was pared by 4 bases and J by 1 base, with 1 base of the junction left unmatched. In germline, CDR1 is SGHTA, CDR2 FQGNSA. This CDR3 is 15 amino acids long. In DNA, the CDR3 is TGTGCCAGCAGCTCTAGCGGGGGATCCTACAATGAGCAGTTCTTC. Its protein product is CASSSSGGSYNEQFF.

In this sample, this clone turned up once. The V gene is TRBV15, the J gene TRBJ1-1; no clear D. Per germline, CDR1 LNHNV and CDR2 YYDKDF (reference sequence). The CDR3 runs 14 residues. The V gene lost 0 bases and the J gene lost 0 bases, with 5 bases spanning the gap. CDR3 bases: TGTGCCACCAGCAGAGATCGAGTGAACACTGAAGCTTTCTTT. This sequence encodes CATSRDRVNTEAFF.

The chain is built from TRBV5-1 and TRBJ1-1; D is unresolved. The CDR3 is 16 residues long. The germline CDR1 and CDR2 sequences are SGHRS and YFSETQ. With 4 bases removed from V and 1 base from J, the gap between germline ends came to 17 bases. In nucleotides, the CDR3 is TGCGCCAGCAGCCCAGTGGAGATCTTAGAGAACACTGAAGCTTTCTTT. It translates to CASSPVEILENTEAFF.

This CDR3 is CSVEREHGYTF. CDR3 nucleotides: TGCAGCGTTGAACGCGAGCATGGCTACACCTTC. The V call is TRBV29-1, the J call TRBJ1-2; D is undetermined. The CDR3 loop spans 11 amino acids. V gave up 2 bases and J gave up 6 bases, with 7 bases separating them. The germline gives CDR1 SQVTM, CDR2 ANQGSEA.

This sequence joins TRBV19 and TRBJ2-1, with D possibly TRBD2 on 7 matching bases. Germline CDR1 and CDR2: LNHDA and SQIVND (reference sequence). V shed 7 bases and J shed 10 bases, with 17 bases lying between them. The CDR3 is made up of 13 amino acids. The CDR3 coding sequence is TGTGCCAGTACCATTCTAGGGGGGGGCGAGCAGTTCTTC. Translating gives CASTILGGGEQFF.

This chain uses TRBV25-1 with TRBJ1-1, with unresolved D. From germline, CDR1 is MGHDK and CDR2 SYGVNS. CDR3 length: 12 amino acids. V lost 6 bases to trimming and J lost 4 bases, with 9 bases between them. CDR3 sequence reads: CASRAESTEAFF. The CDR3 DNA reads as TGTGCCAGCAGGGCTGAGAGCACTGAAGCTTTCTTT.

The V and J genes are TRBV19 and TRBJ2-1; 7 nucleotides align to TRBD2. CDR1 is LNHDA and CDR2 is SQIVND in the germline V gene (reference sequence). The CDR3 totals 15 residues. V gave up 4 bases and J gave up 0 bases; unmatched junction bases: 3. DNA for the CDR3: TGTGCCAGTAGTAGGGGGGGAAGCTCCTACAATGAGCAGTTCTTC. Translation: CASSRGGSSYNEQFF.

V and J are TRBV30 and TRBJ2-1, with D uncertain. The CDR3 spans 15 residues. Trimming shortened V by 0 bases and J by 0 bases, and 9 bases separated the two germline ends. CDR1 is GTSNPN, CDR2 SVGIG, per germline (reference sequence). CDR3 sequence: CAWSVGVISYNEQFF. The CDR3, as DNA: TGTGCCTGGAGTGTAGGTGTGATCTCCTACAATGAGCAGTTCTTC.

This chain uses TRBV5-1 with TRBJ2-1; 15 nucleotides agree with TRBD2. The CDR3 runs to 17 residues. Looked up from germline, CDR1 is SGHRS and CDR2 is YFSETQ. V trimming: 3 bases; J trimming: 6 bases; junction bases outside the gene matches: 7. The CDR3 here is CASSSWTSGRASNEQFF. The DNA of the CDR3 is TGCGCCAGCAGCTCTTGGACTAGCGGGAGGGCCAGCAATGAGCAGTTCTTC.

J is TRBJ2-5 and V is TRBV7-2; possible D gene TRBD2, 5 bases. V shed 4 bases and J shed 2 bases, with 8 bases lying between them. Germline-derived CDR1 and CDR2 are SGHTA and FQGNSA. The CDR3 contains 13 residues. CDR3 residues: CASSSGLQETQYF. CDR3 DNA: TGTGCCAGCAGCTCAGGACTGCAAGAGACCCAGTACTTC.

In DNA form, the CDR3 reads TGCAGCGCCCCTGAAGTCGCGGGGGACTACAATGAGCAGTTCTTC. Residues: CSAPEVAGDYNEQFF. The chain carries TRBV29-1 and TRBJ2-1; 7 nucleotides match TRBD2. CDR3 size: 15 residues. V gave up 7 bases and J gave up 3 bases; unmatched junction bases: 12. Germline V lookup: CDR1 SQVTM, CDR2 ANQGSEA.

The rearrangement joins TRBV10-3 to TRBJ1-1; D remains ambiguous. Trimming took off 6 bases at V and 3 bases at J, with 11 bases between the two ends. In germline, CDR1 is ENHRY, CDR2 SYGVKD. This CDR3 is 13 amino acids long. CDR3 amino acids: CAISRFLYTEAFF. CDR3 DNA: TGTGCCATCAGCCGGTTCCTTTACACTGAAGCTTTCTTT.

The J gene is TRBJ2-1, the V gene TRBV7-3; TRBD2 aligns across 12 bases. There are 17 residues in the CDR3. Per the germline V gene, CDR1 is SGHTA and CDR2 is FQGTGA. The trim removed 0 bases at V and 7 bases at J, leaving 7 bases unmatched. The CDR3 protein is CASSLTRTSGMGNEQFF. The DNA for the CDR3 is TGTGCCAGCAGCTTAACCCGGACTAGCGGGATGGGGAATGAGCAGTTCTTC.

The chain combines TRBV5-1 with TRBJ2-3, with a tentative D call TRBD2 (6 bases). The CDR3 covers 16 residues. V shed 0 bases and J shed 2 bases, with 13 bases lying between them. Germline assignment: CDR1 SGHRS and CDR2 YFSETQ. The CDR3: CASSLALASHTDTQYF. The CDR3 DNA reads as TGCGCCAGCAGCTTGGCTCTAGCGAGCCACACAGATACGCAGTATTTT.

This clone was seen just once. This sequence joins TRBV7-9 and TRBJ2-5; D not certain. The CDR3 loop spans 16 amino acids. Germline V gene data show CDR1 as SEHNR and CDR2 as FQNEAQ (reference sequence). Trimming took off 1 base at V and 1 base at J, with 13 bases between the two ends. The CDR3: CASSLGALTSQETQYF. The CDR3 DNA is TGTGCCAGCAGCTTAGGGGCCTTGACAAGCCAAGAGACCCAGTACTTC.

CDR3 bases: TGTGCCAGCAGTGAATCCCCCAGGGGAGAACTATATGGCTACACCTTC. Its protein product is CASSESPRGELYGYTF. The chain employs TRBV2 and TRBJ1-2, with D possibly matching TRBD1 (6 bases). CDR1 and CDR2 from the germline V gene are SNHLY and FYNNEI. This CDR3 region has 16 residues. The V end was cut by 2 bases, the J end by 5 bases, with 18 bases between.

The chain couples TRBV27 to TRBJ2-2, with a tentative D call TRBD2 (7 bases). The CDR3 is 15 residues long. Looked up from germline, CDR1 is MNHEY and CDR2 is SMNVEV (reference sequence). The ends were cut back, 5 bases at V and 7 bases at J, with 17 bases in the middle. For the CDR3, the DNA is TGTGCCAGCAGTCGAGGGACAAGCGGGGTCGGGGAGCTGTTTTTT. It specifies CASSRGTSGVGELFF.

The J gene is TRBJ2-1, the V gene TRBV7-8, with TRBD2 matching 13 bases. In germline, CDR1 is SGHVS, CDR2 FQNEAQ. V shed 5 bases and J 8 bases; nucleotides not matched to a gene: 15. The CDR3 runs to 18 residues. CDR3 sequence: CASSPRTSGGRLQYEQFF. CDR3 bases: TGTGCCAGCAGCCCGCGGACTAGCGGGGGCCGATTACAATATGAGCAGTTCTTC.

Only a few counts were recorded for this clone. This sequence joins TRBV6-6 and TRBJ2-7, with D maybe TRBD1 (6 bases). Trimming stripped 0 bases from V and 0 bases from J, with 6 bases between. Germline-derived CDR1 and CDR2 are MNHNY and SVGAGI (reference sequence). This CDR3 is built from 14 residues. The CDR3 DNA reads TGTGCCAGCAGTTACTCGGACAGCTCCTACGAGCAGTACGTC. Translated, it gives CASSYSDSSYEQYV.